Following are 3 T cell receptor beta chains from one sample sequenced in a study of blood T cells in healthy people across ages. A sample-barcoded 5' primer and a J-beta primer mix were used in a second PCR of about 7 to 12 cycles. TCRdb re-analysed the 5' RACE reads in MiXCR, keeping a single row per CDR3 protein. Among roughly 800,000 distinct CDR3 sequences listed, around 25% were seen once. These data also featured in a second study, about T cells of mothers and their children.

The sequenced sample consisted of blood. The receptor source for this set is a boy younger than 18 in good health.

The V gene is TRBV2, the J gene TRBJ1-2; D not resolved. The CDR3 is made up of 12 amino acids. V was clipped by 7 bases and J by 8 bases, with 14 bases between them. The germline V gene encodes CDR1 SNHLY and CDR2 FYNNEI. As DNA, the CDR3 is TGTGCCAGCATTAAGGAAGCGGGAGGCTACACCTTC. Translated, it gives CASIKEAGGYTF. Based on the CDR3 plus reference TRBV2 and TRBJ1-2, the full variable domain is EPEVTQTPSHQVTQMGQEVILRCVPISNHLYFYWYRQILGQKVEFLVSFYNNEISEKSEIFDDQFSVERPDGSNFTLKIRSTKLEDSAMYFCASIKEAGGYTFGSGTRLTVV.

The sample holds a few counts of this clonotype. The CDR3 loop reads CASSLGEGRYEQYF. CDR3 DNA sequence: TGTGCCAGCAGCTTGGGGGAGGGTCGCTACGAGCAGTACTTC. V is TRBV11-1 and J is TRBJ2-7; 7 nucleotides agree with TRBD2. Germline V gene data show CDR1 as SGHAT and CDR2 as FQDESV (reference sequence). CDR3 size: 14 residues. The J segment lost 3 bases and the V segment lost 3 bases, leaving 5 bases of the junction unmatched. Based on the CDR3 plus reference TRBV11-1 and TRBJ2-7, the full variable domain is EAEVAQSPRYKITEKSQAVAFWCDPISGHATLYWYRQILGQGPELLVQFQDESVVDDSQLPKDRFSAERLKGVDSTLKIQPAELGDSAMYLCASSLGEGRYEQYFGPGTRLTVT.

This clonotype was seen repeatedly, ten times or more. The rearrangement uses TRBV20-1 and TRBJ1-4, with a possible D match to TRBD1 (5 bases). The V and J ends lost 2 bases and 7 bases respectively, with 14 bases between them. CDR1 DFQATT and CDR2 SNEGSKA come from the germline V gene (reference sequence). This CDR3 has 14 residues. CDR3 DNA: TGCAGTGCTAGATCCGGGACCGGGGGTGAAAAACTGTTTTTT. Its protein is CSARSGTGGEKLFF.